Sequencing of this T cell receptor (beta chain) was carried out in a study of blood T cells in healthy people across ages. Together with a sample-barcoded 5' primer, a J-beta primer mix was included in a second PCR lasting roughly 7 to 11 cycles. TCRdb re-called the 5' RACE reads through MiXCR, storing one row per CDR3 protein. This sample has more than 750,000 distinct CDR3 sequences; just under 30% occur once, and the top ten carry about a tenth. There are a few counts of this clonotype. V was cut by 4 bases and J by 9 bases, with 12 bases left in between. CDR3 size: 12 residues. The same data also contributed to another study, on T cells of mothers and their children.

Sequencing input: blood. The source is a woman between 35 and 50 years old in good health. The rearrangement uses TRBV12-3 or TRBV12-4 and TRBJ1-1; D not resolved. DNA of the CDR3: TGTGCCAGCAGTTCGGGTAGTCGGAAAGCTTTCTTT. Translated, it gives CASSSGSRKAFF.